The 29 T cell receptor beta chains presented below share a single source sample, sequenced in a study of CD8 T cells in Susac syndrome. Random hexamers were used to reverse transcribe about 0.45 to 1 ug of RNA. TCRdb redid the calling of the immunoSEQ multiplex PCR reads with MiXCR, one entry per CDR3 protein. This sample has around 280,000 distinct CDR3 sequences; approximately 81% occur once, and the top ten carry 0.11%. The sample was CD8+ T cells from PBMCs. These receptors were taken from a human donor with multiple sclerosis.

J is TRBJ2-1 and V is TRBV3-1; 9 bases agree with TRBD2. V dropped 0 bases and J dropped 12; count of bases not matched to a gene: 9. Germline assignment: CDR1 LGHDT and CDR2 YNNKEL (reference sequence). The CDR3 consists of 15 residues. CDR3: CASSQDGGGRGPQFF. CDR3 bases: TGTGCCAGCAGCCAAGATGGGGGCGGGAGGGGGCCGCAGTTCTTC.

Of note for this clonotype: The junction differs from germline at one of its ends, possibly a read error. V and J are TRBV7-7 and TRBJ1-6; maybe TRBD1 (5 bases). Germline-derived CDR1 and CDR2 are SSHAT and FNYEAQ (reference sequence). The CDR3 has 14 residues. CDR3 region: CASSPGGKGSPLHF. CDR3 DNA sequence: TGTGCTAGCAGTCCCGGGGGGAAAGGTTCACCCCTCCACTTT.

The V call is TRBV20-1, the J call TRBJ2-1, with 8 bases aligning to TRBD1. V dropped 7 bases and J dropped 6; count of bases not matched to a gene: 11. This CDR3 region has 14 residues. The germline CDR1 and CDR2 sequences are DFQATT and SNEGSKA (reference sequence). The CDR3 DNA sequence: TGCAGTGTCCCGGACAGGGAAGGCGGCAATGAGCAGTTCTTC. Translated, it gives CSVPDREGGNEQFF.

This rearrangement joins TRBV20-1 to TRBJ2-5; TRBD2 is a possible D gene (6 bases). This CDR3 is built from 16 residues. V lost 4 bases to trimming and J lost 3 bases, with 21 bases between them. Germline CDR1 reads DFQATT; CDR2 reads SNEGSKA (reference sequence). The DNA for the CDR3 is TGCAGTGCTATACCCCACGCGGGAAGGTTGGAAGAGACCCAGTACTTC. It translates to CSAIPHAGRLEETQYF.

The V call is TRBV29-1, the J call TRBJ2-3, with D possibly being TRBD2 (6 bases). V shed 1 base and J shed 4 bases, with 15 bases lying between them. CDR3 length: 15 amino acids. Looked up from germline, CDR1 is SQVTM and CDR2 is ANQGSEA. CDR3 region: CSVEVLALGADTQYF. The CDR3 nucleotides are TGCAGCGTTGAAGTTCTAGCGCTTGGGGCAGATACGCAGTATTTT.

This rearrangement joins TRBV19 to TRBJ2-1; 7 bases are a match to TRBD2. CDR1 is LNHDA, CDR2 SQIVND, per germline (reference sequence). CDR3 length: 13 amino acids. With V trimmed by 3 bases and J by 10 bases, 6 bases remained unmatched. CDR3 in DNA: TGTGCCAGTAGTATGGCGGGAGTTCGGGAGCAGTTCTTC. This encodes CASSMAGVREQFF.

The V and J genes are TRBV9 and TRBJ2-7; D uncertain. CDR3 length: 13 amino acids. Germline lookup yields CDR1 SGDLS and CDR2 YYNGEE. Trimming pared 3 bases from V and 2 bases from J, leaving 9 bases between. CDR3 amino acids: CASSGGSAYEQYF. The CDR3 DNA sequence: TGTGCCAGCAGCGGAGGATCAGCCTACGAGCAGTACTTC. The variable domain in full, with the rest retrieved from reference TRBV9 and TRBJ2-7, is DSGVTQTPKHLITATGQRVTLRCSPRSGDLSVYWYQQSLDQGLQFLIQYYNGEERAKGNILERFSAQQFPDLHSELNLSSLELGDSALYFCASSGGSAYEQYFGPGTRLTVT.

The rearrangement uses TRBV28 and TRBJ2-5; D is perhaps TRBD1 (6 bases). V was shortened by 5 bases and J by 3 bases, with 19 bases between the two germline ends. Germline V CDR1 and CDR2: MDHEN, SYDVKM. The CDR3 consists of 16 residues. CDR3 protein: CASSIREGQPKETQYF. The CDR3 nucleotides are TGTGCCAGCAGTATTCGGGAAGGACAGCCAAAAGAGACCCAGTACTTC. Together with reference TRBV28 and TRBJ2-5, the CDR3 gives the full variable domain: DVKVTQSSRYLVKRTGEKVFLECVQDMDHENMFWYRQDPGLGLRLIYFSYDVKMKEKGDIPEGYSVSREKKERFSLILESASTNQTSMYLCASSIREGQPKETQYFGPGTRLLVL.

The sample holds one count of this clonotype. The V and J genes are TRBV10-3 and TRBJ2-1, with D unresolved. There are 14 residues in the CDR3. CDR1 is ENHRY, CDR2 SYGVKD, per germline. Trimming took 0 bases from V and 6 from J, leaving 9 bases between them. In DNA, the CDR3 is TGTGCCATCAGTGAGTCGGCTTGGCCCAATGAGCAGTTCTTC. It specifies CAISESAWPNEQFF.

The rearrangement joins TRBV9 to TRBJ1-3; tentative D call: TRBD1 (6 bases). The CDR3 is 17 residues long. The V end was cut by 0 bases, the J end by 0 bases, with 13 bases between. Germline V lookup: CDR1 SGDLS, CDR2 YYNGEE. CDR3 nucleotides: TGTGCCAGCAGCGTAGACCGGGGGGCCCACTCTGGAAACACCATATATTTT. Translating gives CASSVDRGAHSGNTIYF.

This clonotype is a singleton in its sample. The CDR3 region is CASSFSAGLAMNTGELFF. For the CDR3, the DNA is TGTGCCAGCAGTTTTTCGGCAGGGCTAGCGATGAACACCGGGGAGCTGTTTTTT. The gene calls are TRBV27 and TRBJ2-2, with D tentatively TRBD2 (6 bases). The V end was cut by 3 bases, the J end by 1 base, with 18 bases between. Germline lookup yields CDR1 MNHEY and CDR2 SMNVEV (reference sequence). This CDR3 is 18 amino acids long.

This chain connects TRBV28 to TRBJ2-5, with D possibly TRBD1 on 5 matching bases. Germline loops: CDR1 MDHEN, CDR2 SYDVKM. V was clipped by 4 bases and J by 5 bases, with 14 bases between them. This CDR3 region has 14 residues. The CDR3 DNA reads as TGTGCCAGCAGTTCTTTCCAGGGTCGGGAGACCCAGTACTTC. This encodes CASSSFQGRETQYF.

The chain uses TRBV12-5 and TRBJ2-2; 8 bases map to TRBD2. J lost 4 bases, V lost 3 bases, and 10 bases had no gene match. CDR1 is LGHNT and CDR2 is FRNRAP in the germline V gene. The CDR3 consists of 17 residues. The CDR3 DNA reads as TGTGCTAGTGGTTTTGAGCGGGAGACTCGTGGCACCGGGGAGCTGTTTTTT. This translates into CASGFERETRGTGELFF.

The chain joins TRBV12-3 or TRBV12-4 to TRBJ2-7; D ambiguous. The CDR3 contains 13 residues. Trimming took 5 bases from V and 0 from J, leaving 8 bases between them. CDR3 nucleotides: TGTGCCAGCAGTCTCCTTAGCTCCTACGAGCAGTACTTC. The encoded protein is CASSLLSSYEQYF.

This chain connects TRBV9 to TRBJ2-7; tentative D call: TRBD1 (7 bases). Germline-derived CDR1 and CDR2 are SGDLS and YYNGEE. V dropped 0 bases and J dropped 3 bases, with 13 bases sitting between them. CDR3 length: 15 residues. For the CDR3, the DNA is TGTGCCAGCAGCGTAGGGGCAGGGGGGAGCTACGAGCAGTACTTC. Protein product: CASSVGAGGSYEQYF. Supplemented by reference TRBV9 and TRBJ2-7, the full variable domain reads DSGVTQTPKHLITATGQRVTLRCSPRSGDLSVYWYQQSLDQGLQFLIQYYNGEERAKGNILERFSAQQFPDLHSELNLSSLELGDSALYFCASSVGAGGSYEQYFGPGTRLTVT.

The DNA of the CDR3 is TGCGCCAGCAGCCAAGGTGGTGAGGGGGAAAATGAAAAACTGTTTTTT. It yields the protein CASSQGGEGENEKLFF. This chain joins TRBV4-1 and TRBJ1-4, with D maybe TRBD1 (6 bases). The V end lost 1 base, the J end lost 5 bases, and 14 bases lay between the germline ends. CDR1 is MGHRA and CDR2 is YSYEKL in the germline V gene. This CDR3 has 16 residues.

Regarding this clonotype: The DNA is left out, because the CDR3 cannot be placed on it with certainty; the CDR3 is given as TCRdb lists it. The chain joins TRBV27 to TRBJ2-1; TRBD2, the table's D call, was not compared with the DNA. Germline values: CDR1 MNHEY, CDR2 SMNVEV (reference sequence). The CDR3 numbers 16 amino acids, ends counted. CDR3 residues: CASSSSGLPSYNEQFF.

V and J are TRBV27 and TRBJ2-1; D is perhaps TRBD2 (6 bases). The V and J ends lost 1 base and 9 bases respectively, with 16 bases between them. Germline CDR1 MNHEY, CDR2 SMNVEV (reference sequence). This CDR3 comprises 15 residues. CDR3 sequence (DNA): TGTGCCAGCAGTTTATTAGCGGCCCCAGTCGGTGAGCAGTTCTTC. Translating gives CASSLLAAPVGEQFF.

The chain joins TRBV9 to TRBJ2-7; 7 positions match TRBD2. Germline values: CDR1 SGDLS, CDR2 YYNGEE. The V gene end was trimmed by 1 base and the J gene end by 0 bases; junction bases not matched to a gene: 1. This CDR3 comprises 14 residues. The CDR3 protein is CASSVIAGSYEQYF. CDR3 DNA sequence: TGTGCCAGCAGCGTAATAGCGGGCTCCTACGAGCAGTACTTC.

This clonotype was observed a few times. The chain combines TRBV12-3 or TRBV12-4 with TRBJ2-1, with 7 bases identical to TRBD2. Trimming cost V 7 bases and J 9 bases; bases outside gene matches: 3. The CDR3 totals 11 residues. In nucleotides, the CDR3 is TGTGCCAGCACTCCGGGGGGTGAGCAGTTCTTC. As protein: CASTPGGEQFF.

J is TRBJ2-1 and V is TRBV7-3; TRBD1 matches at 7 bases. The V and J ends lost 3 bases and 3 bases, in that order; junction bases with no gene match: 8. From germline, CDR1 is SGHTA and CDR2 FQGTGA. The CDR3 is 16 amino acids. The CDR3 DNA follows: TGTGCCAGCAGCTTGATTTCGGGACAGAGCTACAATGAGCAGTTCTTC. This translates into CASSLISGQSYNEQFF.

This chain connects TRBV10-3 to TRBJ1-2; D gene unclear. Trimming took off 6 bases at V and 6 bases at J, with 11 bases between the two ends. The CDR3 consists of 12 residues. The germline gives CDR1 ENHRY, CDR2 SYGVKD. CDR3 sequence: CAIRTSPDGYTF. In DNA, the CDR3 is TGTGCCATCAGGACTAGTCCAGATGGCTACACCTTC.

V gene TRBV11-2 combines with J gene TRBJ2-3; 7 nucleotides align to TRBD2. The J segment lost 5 bases and the V segment lost 2 bases, leaving 13 bases of the junction unmatched. The CDR3 has 17 amino acids. CDR1 SGHAT and CDR2 FQNNGV come from the germline V gene. CDR3 sequence (DNA): TGTGCCAGCAGCTTAAGGGGCTCGGCGGGAGCGGGAGATACGCAGTATTTT. Translating it yields CASSLRGSAGAGDTQYF.

V gene TRBV4-1 combines with J gene TRBJ2-5; unclear D gene. Germline V gene lookup returns CDR1 MGHRA and CDR2 YSYEKL. This CDR3 region has 15 residues. V was clipped by 1 base and J by 4 bases, with 13 bases between them. For the CDR3, the DNA is TGCGCCAGCAGCCAAGTTGTCGGATCAGGAGAGACCCAGTACTTC. Its translation: CASSQVVGSGETQYF.

This chain uses TRBV7-9 with TRBJ2-7; D is uncertain. The germline V gene encodes CDR1 SEHNR and CDR2 FQNEAQ (reference sequence). The ends were cut back, 5 bases at V and 1 base at J, with 6 bases in the middle. The length of the CDR3 is 12 residues. The DNA of the CDR3 is TGTGCCAGCAGCGCAATATCCTACGAGCAGTACTTC. As protein: CASSAISYEQYF.

The rearrangement links TRBV7-8 to TRBJ2-1; 10 bases are shared with TRBD2. The junction had 4 bases not matched to a gene; V was cut back by 4 bases and J by 4 bases. The CDR3 length is 15 residues. Germline assignment: CDR1 SGHVS and CDR2 FQNEAQ. The CDR3 spells CASSSTSGIYNEQFF. CDR3 nucleotide sequence: TGTGCCAGCAGCTCCACTAGCGGGATTTACAATGAGCAGTTCTTC.

This clonotype occurred a few times. The J gene is TRBJ1-2, the V gene TRBV6-1; D unresolved. The CDR3 sequence is 14 residues long. V was clipped by 6 bases and J by 6 bases, with 17 bases between them. Germline CDR1 and CDR2: MNHNS and SASEGT. The DNA for the CDR3 is TGTGCCAGCAGCCGACTCAGAACACGGGATGGCTACACCTTC. Encoded protein: CASSRLRTRDGYTF.

The chain links TRBV18 to TRBJ1-1, with TRBD1 matching 7 bases. This CDR3 region has 15 residues. Trimming cost V 0 bases and J 8 bases; bases outside gene matches: 9. Germline CDR1 reads KGHSH; CDR2 reads LQKENI. CDR3 nucleotides: TGTGCCAGCTCACCACCGAGGGGGCAAGCGGGAGAAGCTTTCTTT. Translation: CASSPPRGQAGEAFF.

This sequence joins TRBV30 and TRBJ2-7; D possibly corresponds to TRBD1 (6 bases). This CDR3 region has 20 residues. CDR1 and CDR2 (germline): GTSNPN, SVGIG (reference sequence). Trimming shortened V by 0 bases and J by 3 bases, and 30 bases separated the two germline ends. CDR3 DNA: TGTGCCTGGAGTGTAATCCCCGATTTCCCAGGGGCTGAGGTTCTCTACGAGCAGTACTTC. Protein product: CAWSVIPDFPGAEVLYEQYF.